This TCR beta chain was profiled in a study of T-cell memory formation after mild COVID-19. A single record per CDR3 protein comes from TCRdb applying MiXCR to the 5' RACE reads. The data contain a few hundred thousand distinct CDR3 sequences, roughly 16% of them singletons. J was trimmed by 5 bases and V by 3 bases; bases with no gene match: 10. Germline V gives CDR1 LGHDT, CDR2 YNNKEL (reference sequence). The CDR3 totals 16 residues. The chain uses TRBV3-1 and TRBJ2-7; TRBD1 matches 10 bases. What was sequenced was PBMCs or a T cell subset sorted from them (not recorded which). This sequence was found in a man between 18 and 35 years old who had mild COVID-19 (a few samples of this study predate the infection). Cell type and time point are not known. The CDR3 sequence is CASSQGQGSIGNEQYF. In DNA, the CDR3 is TGTGCCAGCAGCCAGGGACAGGGGTCGATCGGGAACGAGCAGTACTTC.